This TCR beta chain is drawn from a study of shared clonotypes between healthy human individuals. The V and J ends lost 0 bases and 3 bases, in that order; junction bases with no gene match: 3. This CDR3 contains 14 residues. Per germline, CDR1 GTSNPN and CDR2 SVGIG (reference sequence). TCRdb's table, derived via immunoSEQ multiplex PCR, lists solely in-frame clones and lacks some. The sample has about 1.1 million clones; approximately 78% are singletons. This TCR derives from a man younger than 35 in good health. Some clones in this sample may be carry-over from other donors' samples. The sequencing input was memory CD4+ T cells from PBMCs. Indicated subset: CD45RA-negative fraction. This chain uses TRBV30 with TRBJ2-3; 7 positions match TRBD2. This CDR3 reads CAWSVKAGTDTQYF. The CDR3 DNA follows: TGTGCCTGGAGTGTTAAAGCGGGAACAGATACGCAGTATTTT.